This T cell receptor (beta chain) was retrieved from a study of monozygotic twins with inflammatory bowel disease. CDR1 is DFQATT and CDR2 is SNEGSKA in the germline V gene (reference sequence). This CDR3 is built from 20 residues. TCRdb re-analyzed the 5' RACE reads; it lists each CDR3 protein once, without DNA. This sample's clone table lists some 89,000 distinct CDR3 sequences. Sequencing was carried out using blood. The receptor's source is a human donor with ulcerative colitis or Crohn's disease, or a healthy co-twin of an affected twin (not recorded which). The V call is TRBV20-1, the J call TRBJ2-3; TCRdb lists TRBD2, though no DNA is available to test this call. The CDR3: CSARDHWTSGALLLSDTQYF.